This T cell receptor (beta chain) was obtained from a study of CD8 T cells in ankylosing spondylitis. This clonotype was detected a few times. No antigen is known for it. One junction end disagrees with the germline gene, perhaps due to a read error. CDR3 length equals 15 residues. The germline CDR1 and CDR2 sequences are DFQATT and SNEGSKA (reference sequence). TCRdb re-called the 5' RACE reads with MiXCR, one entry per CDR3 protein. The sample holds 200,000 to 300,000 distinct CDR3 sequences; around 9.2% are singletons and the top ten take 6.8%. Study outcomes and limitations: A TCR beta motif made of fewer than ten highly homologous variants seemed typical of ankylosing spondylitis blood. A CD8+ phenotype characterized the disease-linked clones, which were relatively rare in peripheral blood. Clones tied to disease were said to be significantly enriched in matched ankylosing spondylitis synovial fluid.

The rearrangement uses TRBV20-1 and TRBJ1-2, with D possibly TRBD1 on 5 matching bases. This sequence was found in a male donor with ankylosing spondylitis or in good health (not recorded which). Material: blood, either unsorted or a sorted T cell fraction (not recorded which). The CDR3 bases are TGCTGTGCTAGAGATCTGAGGGGAGAGGACTATGGCTACACCTTC. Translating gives CCARDLRGEDYGYTF.